The rows below give T cell receptor beta chains drawn from one sample of a study of T cell responses to AZD1222 COVID-19 vaccine. The data were produced by immunoSEQ multiplex PCR, yet TCRdb's version contains in-frame clones alone and is incomplete. The data show more than 150,000 clones, almost 95% seen once. The specimen was peripheral blood, collected on day 0 of AZD1222 vaccination. Receptors originate from an adult in good health. The CDR3 runs from the conserved cysteine through the conserved F or W. A D gene is named only where the DNA matches it firmly. Clone size appears in some rows only: once, few, many, or a class for an expanded clone.

>TRBJ1-2|-|TRBV6-5|TRBD1|14
TGTGCCAGCAGACGGACAGGATTTAACTATGGCTACACCTTC
CASRRTGFNYGYTF
>TRBJ2-2|-|TRBV7-8|TRBD2|17
TGTGCCAGCAGCTTATATTTGCTAGCGGGAAACACCGGGGAGCTGTTTTTT
CASSLYLLAGNTGELFF
>TRBJ2-7|-|TRBV6-5|-|12
TGTGCCAGCTACAGTCCCTCCTACGAGCAGTACTTC
CASYSPSYEQYF
>TRBJ2-3|-|TRBV9|TRBD2|16
TGTGCCAGCAGCGTGTGGGCTAGCGGGCGCACAGATACGCAGTATTTT
CASSVWASGRTDTQYF
>TRBJ1-3|-|TRBV12-3/TRBV12-4|-|13
TGTGCCAGCAGTTTGCAGGCTGGAAACACCATATATTTT
CASSLQAGNTIYF
>TRBJ2-5|-|TRBV6-2/TRBV6-3|TRBD2|13
TGTGCCAGCGGCCGGGAGGTTCAAGAGACCCAGTACTTC
CASGREVQETQYF
>TRBJ2-7|-|TRBV27|-|13
TGTGCCAGCAGTTGGGGGACCGGGAACGAGCAGTACTTC
CASSWGTGNEQYF
>TRBJ2-6|few|TRBV10-1|-|14
TGCGCCAGCAGCCCTACCTCTGGGGCCAACGTCCTGACTTTC
CASSPTSGANVLTF
>TRBJ1-6|-|TRBV6-5|-|15
TGTGCCAGCAGTTACACCACGGGGGGTAATTCACCCCTCCACTTT
CASSYTTGGNSPLHF
>TRBJ2-4|-|TRBV15|-|15
TGTGCCACCAGCGATTGGGGACTAGCCAAAAACATTCAGTACTTC
CATSDWGLAKNIQYF
>TRBJ2-2|few|TRBV2|-|13
TGTGCCAGCAGGCTTACTAGCACCGGGGAGCTGTTTTTT
CASRLTSTGELFF
>TRBJ2-7|-|TRBV5-8|TRBD1|14
TGTGCCAGCAGCTTGCTTGGACAGGGCTACGAGCAGTACTTC
CASSLLGQGYEQYF
>TRBJ1-2|-|TRBV28|-|13
TGTGCCAGCAGGACCGGCGGGGAGTATGGCTACACCTTC
CASRTGGEYGYTF
>TRBJ2-7|-|TRBV3-1/TRBV3-2|-|13
TGTGCCAGCAGCCAATCGGACTTCTACGAGCAGTACTTC
CASSQSDFYEQYF
>TRBJ2-3|-|TRBV21-1|-|17
TGTGCCAGCAGCAAGGCCAGGGGGTCATCTAGCACAGATACGCAGTATTTT
CASSKARGSSSTDTQYF
>TRBJ2-1|-|TRBV12-5|-|15
TGTGCTAGTGGTTTGGTGGGGACGCCTTACAATGAGCAGTTCTTC
CASGLVGTPYNEQFF